This T cell receptor beta chain was recorded in a study of response to subunit inactivated influenza vaccine. General observations from the study: Only a handful of new T cells, the authors suggested, are recruited with each seasonal influenza vaccination.

TCRdb redid the calling of the RT-PCR reads with MiXCR, one entry per CDR3 protein. Of 500,000 to 600,000 distinct CDR3 sequences in the sample, approximately 15% were seen once. This clonotype was counted ten times or more. Its antigen is still unknown. CDR1 and CDR2 (germline): MDHEN, SYDVKM. The CDR3 is 13 amino acids. Trimming removed 5 bases at V and 2 bases at J, with 9 bases between. Sequenced material: CD4+ T cells sorted from PBMCs, taken less than 30 months after vaccination. This clonotype originated in a man between 50 and 70 years old who received an inactivated influenza vaccine. The chain is built from TRBV28 and TRBJ1-1; D gene ambiguous. DNA of the CDR3: TGTGCCAGCAGTGGACCACTTAACACTGAAGCTTTCTTT. Translated, it gives CASSGPLNTEAFF.